The 21 T cell receptor beta chains listed next were all sequenced from one sample in a study of cytomegalovirus exposure and HLA in healthy donors. The PCR ran on 60 Vbeta and 13 Jbeta primers. The table came from immunoSEQ multiplex PCR; TCRdb's copy has only in-frame clones and leaves some out. The sample includes more than 95,000 clones, approximately 10% of them seen just once. The sample consisted of PBMCs. The receptor source for this set is a woman younger than 30 in good health and CMV-seropositive.

The chain links TRBV11-3 to TRBJ2-7, with a tentative D call TRBD2 (6 bases). The CDR3 spans 14 residues. The V and J ends lost 4 bases and 6 bases respectively, with 16 bases between them. CDR1 SGHNT and CDR2 YENEEA come from the germline V gene. CDR3 DNA: TGTGCCAGCAGCTCTAGATTGGGGGGTGGCGAGCAGTACTTC. Translation: CASSSRLGGGEQYF.

This clone has a handful of counts. The chain couples TRBV6-1 to TRBJ2-1, with no clear D. V was pared by 4 bases and J by 0 bases, with 10 bases between. Germline V gives CDR1 MNHNS, CDR2 SASEGT. This CDR3 contains 15 residues. CDR3 amino acids: CASSAAGSSYNEQFF. DNA for the CDR3: TGTGCCAGCAGTGCCGCAGGTAGCTCCTACAATGAGCAGTTCTTC.

The chain links TRBV7-9 to TRBJ1-1, with a possible D match to TRBD1 (5 bases). CDR1 and CDR2 from the germline V gene are SEHNR and FQNEAQ (reference sequence). With 1 base removed from V and 3 bases from J, the gap between germline ends came to 6 bases. The CDR3 is 13 amino acids. DNA for the CDR3: TGTGCCAGCAGCTTAGAGGGGCACACTGAAGCTTTCTTT. This translates into CASSLEGHTEAFF.

This clone was detected only a few times. This chain joins TRBV5-1 and TRBJ2-3; a weak D match, TRBD1 (5 bases). CDR3 length equals 14 residues. The germline gives CDR1 SGHRS, CDR2 YFSETQ. The V gene lost 7 bases and the J gene lost 4 bases, with 16 bases spanning the gap. The chain's CDR3 is CASQPQGFSDTQYF. In nucleotides, the CDR3 is TGCGCCAGCCAGCCGCAGGGATTCTCAGATACGCAGTATTTT. The whole variable domain, remainder taken from reference TRBV5-1 and TRBJ2-3, is KAGVTQTPRYLIKTRGQQVTLSCSPISGHRSVSWYQQTPGQGLQFLFEYFSETQRNKGNFPGRFSGRQFSNSRSEMNVSTLELGDSALYLCASQPQGFSDTQYFGPGTRLTVL.

V and J are TRBV6-1 and TRBJ2-1, with 10 nucleotides matching TRBD2. The CDR3 length is 15 residues. V was pared by 6 bases and J by 1 base, with 3 bases of the junction left unmatched. Germline V gene data show CDR1 as MNHNS and CDR2 as SASEGT. The CDR3 is CASSLAGVSYNEQFF. CDR3 DNA sequence: TGTGCCAGCAGCCTAGCGGGAGTATCCTACAATGAGCAGTTCTTC.

This clone came up a few times. The J gene is TRBJ2-7, the V gene TRBV11-3, with D possibly TRBD2 on 5 matching bases. CDR3 length: 15 residues. Germline CDR1 and CDR2: SGHNT and YENEEA. Trimming took off 5 bases at V and 4 bases at J, with 18 bases between the two ends. The CDR3 loop is CASSPLLGSAYEQYF. The DNA for the CDR3 is TGTGCCAGCAGCCCCCTGTTGGGTAGCGCATACGAGCAGTACTTC.

By sample share, this clone is medium-sized. The chain recombines TRBV6-1 with TRBJ2-7; 12 bases are a match to TRBD2. V shed 1 base, J shed 4 bases, and the junction held 2 bases outside the gene matches. Germline V lookup: CDR1 MNHNS, CDR2 SASEGT. CDR3 length: 15 residues. CDR3 loop: CASSEGLAGVYEQYF. The CDR3 DNA reads as TGTGCCAGCAGTGAAGGACTAGCGGGAGTTTACGAGCAGTACTTC.

This clone came up a few times. The chain joins TRBV2 to TRBJ2-7; D may be TRBD2 (6 bases). The V end was cut by 0 bases, the J end by 12 bases, with 15 bases between. The germline gives CDR1 SNHLY, CDR2 FYNNEI. The CDR3 covers 13 residues. CDR3 in amino acids: CASSEAPSLALYF. CDR3 nucleotides: TGTGCCAGCAGTGAAGCCCCTTCGCTAGCGCTGTACTTC.

The V and J genes are TRBV29-1 and TRBJ2-3; D remains unclear. This CDR3 comprises 10 residues. From germline, CDR1 is SQVTM and CDR2 ANQGSEA. V was pared by 5 bases and J by 5 bases, with 5 bases between. The CDR3 loop reads CSVRGDTQYF. The CDR3 bases are TGCAGCGTTCGCGGAGATACGCAGTATTTT.

This sequence joins TRBV6-1 and TRBJ2-4; tentatively, D is TRBD1 (5 bases). Trimming left V 4 bases short and J 2 bases short, with 12 bases between. This CDR3 is built from 15 residues. Germline loops: CDR1 MNHNS, CDR2 SASEGT. CDR3 in amino acids: CASSGGHTSKNIQYF. In nucleotides, the CDR3 is TGTGCCAGCAGTGGGGGCCACACCTCCAAAAACATTCAGTACTTC.

Comments on this clone: Other DNA sequences in the sample encode the same CDR3. V and J are TRBV25-1 and TRBJ2-1, with TRBD2 matching over 11 bases. The ends lost 3 bases at V and 6 bases at J; junction bases unmatched: 4. The CDR3 totals 15 residues. Germline CDR1 is MGHDK and CDR2 is SYGVNS. The CDR3 sequence is CASSDGLAGANEQFF. CDR3 nucleotide sequence: TGTGCCAGCAGTGACGGACTAGCGGGTGCCAATGAGCAGTTCTTC.

This clone was observed a handful of times. The chain is built from TRBV28 and TRBJ2-5, with a tentative D call TRBD2 (6 bases). Trimming stripped 6 bases from V and 2 bases from J, with 16 bases between. Per germline, CDR1 MDHEN and CDR2 SYDVKM. The CDR3 contains 15 residues. The CDR3 loop reads CASSPGSLAQETQYF. For the CDR3, the DNA is TGTGCCAGCAGCCCAGGGTCCCTAGCGCAAGAGACCCAGTACTTC.

This clone showed up just a few times. The chain links TRBV2 to TRBJ1-4; D is uncertain. Germline values: CDR1 SNHLY, CDR2 FYNNEI. V lost 6 bases and J lost 3, with 11 bases in between. This CDR3 contains 14 residues. The CDR3 is CASRAKSPNEKLFF. The DNA for the CDR3 is TGTGCCAGCAGAGCCAAGTCGCCTAATGAAAAACTGTTTTTT. The full variable domain, with the rest looked up from reference TRBV2 and TRBJ1-4, is EPEVTQTPSHQVTQMGQEVILRCVPISNHLYFYWYRQILGQKVEFLVSFYNNEISEKSEIFDDQFSVERPDGSNFTLKIRSTKLEDSAMYFCASRAKSPNEKLFFGSGTQLSVL.

This clone has only a few counts. The rearrangement links TRBV6-6 to TRBJ2-3, with TRBD2 matching 8 bases. CDR3 size: 16 residues. After removal of 0 bases from V and 3 bases from J, the junction contained 5 bases not matched to a gene. The germline V gene encodes CDR1 MNHNY and CDR2 SVGAGI (reference sequence). CDR3 region: CASSYSFAGGTDTQYF. CDR3 sequence (DNA): TGTGCCAGCAGTTACTCGTTTGCGGGAGGTACAGATACGCAGTATTTT.

This clone was observed a handful of times. The rearrangement uses TRBV7-9 and TRBJ2-1; 7 positions match TRBD2. The CDR3 totals 18 residues. The V and J ends lost 4 bases and 6 bases, in that order; junction bases with no gene match: 18. Germline V lookup: CDR1 SEHNR, CDR2 FQNEAQ (reference sequence). For the CDR3, the DNA is TGTGCCAGCAGCTCTCGGGGTGGAGCGGCGGGAGTTTCCAATGAGCAGTTCTTC. Translation gives CASSSRGGAAGVSNEQFF.

This clone turned up a few times. The rearrangement links TRBV18 to TRBJ1-4; D perhaps matches TRBD1 (6 bases). There are 14 residues in the CDR3. V lost 4 bases and J 0 bases, leaving 6 bases between the germline ends. The germline gives CDR1 KGHSH, CDR2 LQKENI. The CDR3: CASSQGATNEKLFF. The CDR3 DNA reads TGTGCCAGCTCACAGGGGGCAACTAATGAAAAACTGTTTTTT. Complete variable domain (other parts from reference TRBV18 and TRBJ1-4): NAGVMQNPRHLVRRRGQEARLRCSPMKGHSHVYWYRQLPEEGLKFMVYLQKENIIDESGMPKERFSAEFPKEGPSILRIQQVVRGDSAAYFCASSQGATNEKLFFGSGTQLSVL.

The table lists this clone with a few counts. The genes are TRBV29-1 and TRBJ2-1, with D possibly being TRBD1 (5 bases). CDR1 is SQVTM, CDR2 ANQGSEA, per germline. V shed 3 bases and J shed 6 bases, with 12 bases lying between them. The CDR3 has 13 amino acids. The CDR3, as DNA: TGCAGCGTTGATCCCCAGGGTGGCAATGAGCAGTTCTTC. Residues: CSVDPQGGNEQFF.

A few counts support this clone. The chain uses TRBV27 and TRBJ1-5; TRBD1 is a possible D gene (5 bases). The CDR3 sequence is 13 residues long. Germline V gene lookup returns CDR1 MNHEY and CDR2 SMNVEV (reference sequence). Trimming shortened V by 5 bases and J by 1 base, and 6 bases separated the two germline ends. The CDR3 DNA reads as TGTGCCAGCAGTCACAGGAGCAATCAGCCCCAGCATTTT. Its translation: CASSHRSNQPQHF.

The CDR3 is CASSSRSSTDTQYF. The CDR3 nucleotides are TGTGCCAGCAGCTCGCGGTCTAGCACAGATACGCAGTATTTT. This chain links TRBV7-6 with TRBJ2-3; D unresolved. Germline CDR1 SGHVS, CDR2 FNYEAQ. This CDR3 has 14 residues. The V end lost 4 bases, the J end lost 0 bases, and 8 bases lay between the germline ends.

The J gene is TRBJ1-1, the V gene TRBV7-2; no firm D call. The length of the CDR3 is 15 residues. V was shortened by 1 base and J by 0 bases, with 9 bases between the two germline ends. Germline loops: CDR1 SGHTA, CDR2 FQGNSA. In DNA form, the CDR3 reads TGTGCCAGCAGCTTAGACCCTACCTTGAACACTGAAGCTTTCTTT. This encodes CASSLDPTLNTEAFF.

This clone was seen only a few times. The chain carries TRBV29-1 and TRBJ2-7; D may be TRBD1 (5 bases). The J call may be in error: the DNA end matches TRBJ2-5 better. CDR3 size: 12 residues. Germline V gene lookup returns CDR1 SQVTM and CDR2 ANQGSEA. The CDR3 DNA is TGCAGCGTTGAGACAGCTCAAGAGACCCAGTACTTC. Amino acid sequence: CSVETAQETQYF.